This TCR beta chain was captured by sequencing in a study of blood T cell repertoires in COVID-19. CDR3 length: 14 residues. The J segment lost 2 bases and the V segment lost 6 bases, leaving 6 bases of the junction unmatched. Germline V gives CDR1 MDHEN, CDR2 SYDVKM. As concerns this clone: Other DNA sequences within the sample encode an identical CDR3.

In the original processing: For nucleated cells, counts were estimated from reference gene primer amplification. TCRdb's copy holds only in-frame clones and misses some; the assay was immunoSEQ multiplex PCR. The DNA was the basis for D and trimming; V, J and clone size are from that table. This table has 130,000 to 150,000 clones, roughly 84% appearing once. The V call is TRBV28, the J call TRBJ1-2; 7 nucleotides match TRBD1. Sequencing was performed on peripheral blood. The clonotype comes from a human donor in a cohort sampled during active COVID-19. The CDR3 DNA reads TGTGCCAGCAGCCTAATACAGGGGAACTATGGCTACACCTTC. Amino acids: CASSLIQGNYGYTF.